This record concerns one TCR beta chain sequence. Its antigen is as yet unknown. The sample originates from a study of monozygotic twins with inflammatory bowel disease. General study findings and limits: No detectable difference in repertoire similarity separated concordant from discordant twins, possibly as a result of limited power.

TCR libraries were prepared from roughly 3,700 ng total RNA each. Addition of UMIs with a 6-nucleotide sample barcode was achieved by template switching. Reprocessing the 5' RACE reads, TCRdb reports a single entry for every CDR3 protein and omits DNA. There are around 380,000 distinct CDR3 sequences in the sample, with 2% to 3% held by the top ten. CDR3 length equals 17 residues. Germline V gives CDR1 LNHNV, CDR2 YYDKDF (reference sequence). V is TRBV15 and J is TRBJ2-3; TCRdb reports TRBD2, a call that lacks DNA to check it against. Sequencing input: blood. The receptor comes from a human donor with ulcerative colitis or Crohn's disease, or a healthy co-twin of an affected twin (not recorded which). The CDR3 sequence is CATSRDLTSGSLDTQYF.